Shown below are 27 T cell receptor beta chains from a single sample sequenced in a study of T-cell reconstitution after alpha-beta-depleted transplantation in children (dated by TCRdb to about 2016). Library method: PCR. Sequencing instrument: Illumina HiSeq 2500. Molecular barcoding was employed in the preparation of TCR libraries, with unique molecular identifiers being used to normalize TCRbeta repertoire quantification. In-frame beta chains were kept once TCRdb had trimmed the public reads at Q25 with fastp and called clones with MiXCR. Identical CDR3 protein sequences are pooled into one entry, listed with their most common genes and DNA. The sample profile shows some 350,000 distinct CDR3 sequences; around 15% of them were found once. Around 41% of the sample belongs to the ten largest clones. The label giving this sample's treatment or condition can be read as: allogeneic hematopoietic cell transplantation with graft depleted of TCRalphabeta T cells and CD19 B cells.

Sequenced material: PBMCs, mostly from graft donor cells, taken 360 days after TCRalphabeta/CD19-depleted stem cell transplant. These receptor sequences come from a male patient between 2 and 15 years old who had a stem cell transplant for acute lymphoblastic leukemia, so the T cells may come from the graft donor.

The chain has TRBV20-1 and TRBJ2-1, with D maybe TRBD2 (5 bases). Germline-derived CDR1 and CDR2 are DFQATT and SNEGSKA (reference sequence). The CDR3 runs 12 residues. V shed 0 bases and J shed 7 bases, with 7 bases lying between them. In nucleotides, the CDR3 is TGCAGTGCTAGAGATAGGGAGAATGAGCAGTTCTTC. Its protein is CSARDRENEQFF.

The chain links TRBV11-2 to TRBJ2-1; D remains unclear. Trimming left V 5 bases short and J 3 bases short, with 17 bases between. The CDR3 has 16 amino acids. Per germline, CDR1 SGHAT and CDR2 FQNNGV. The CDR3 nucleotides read TGTGCCAGCAGCAACGAAGAATTGGGCGGCTACAATGAGCAGTTCTTC. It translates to CASSNEELGGYNEQFF.

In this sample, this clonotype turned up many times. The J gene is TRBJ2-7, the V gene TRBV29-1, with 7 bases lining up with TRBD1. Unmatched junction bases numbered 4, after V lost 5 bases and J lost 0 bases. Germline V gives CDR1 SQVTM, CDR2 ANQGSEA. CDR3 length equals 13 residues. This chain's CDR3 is CSVLGDSSYEQYF. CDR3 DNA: TGCAGCGTTTTAGGGGACAGCTCCTACGAGCAGTACTTC.

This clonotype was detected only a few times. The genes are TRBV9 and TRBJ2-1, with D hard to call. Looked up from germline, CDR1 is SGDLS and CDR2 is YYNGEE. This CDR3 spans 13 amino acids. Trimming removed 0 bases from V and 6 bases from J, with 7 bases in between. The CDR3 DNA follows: TGTGCCAGCAGCGTAGGCTATTCCAATGAGCAGTTCTTC. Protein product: CASSVGYSNEQFF.

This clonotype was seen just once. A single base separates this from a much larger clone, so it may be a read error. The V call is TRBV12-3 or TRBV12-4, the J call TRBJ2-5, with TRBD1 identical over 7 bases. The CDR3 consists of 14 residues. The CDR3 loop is CASSFGTVQEAQYF. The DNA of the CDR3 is TGTGCCAGCAGTTTCGGGACAGTCCAAGAGGCCCAGTACTTC.

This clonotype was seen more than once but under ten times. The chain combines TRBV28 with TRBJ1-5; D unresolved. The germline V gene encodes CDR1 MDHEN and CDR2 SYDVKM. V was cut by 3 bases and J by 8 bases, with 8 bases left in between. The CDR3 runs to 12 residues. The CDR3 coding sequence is TGTGCCAGCAGTTTCCTCCGGGAGCCCCAGCATTTT. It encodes CASSFLREPQHF. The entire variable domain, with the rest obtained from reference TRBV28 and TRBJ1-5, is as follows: DVKVTQSSRYLVKRTGEKVFLECVQDMDHENMFWYRQDPGLGLRLIYFSYDVKMKEKGDIPEGYSVSREKKERFSLILESASTNQTSMYLCASSFLREPQHFGDGTRLSIL.

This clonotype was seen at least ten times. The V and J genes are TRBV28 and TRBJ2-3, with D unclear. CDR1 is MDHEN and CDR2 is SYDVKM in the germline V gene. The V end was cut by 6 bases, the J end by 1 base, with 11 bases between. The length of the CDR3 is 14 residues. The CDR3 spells CASSPQDGTDTQYF. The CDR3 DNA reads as TGTGCCAGCAGCCCCCAGGACGGCACAGATACGCAGTATTTT.

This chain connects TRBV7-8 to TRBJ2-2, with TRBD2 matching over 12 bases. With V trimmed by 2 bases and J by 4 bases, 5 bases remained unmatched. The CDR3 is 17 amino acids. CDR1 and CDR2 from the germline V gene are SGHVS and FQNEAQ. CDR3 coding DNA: TGTGCCAGCAGCTTAATTAGGACTAGCGGGATCACCGGGGAGCTGTTTTTT. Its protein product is CASSLIRTSGITGELFF.

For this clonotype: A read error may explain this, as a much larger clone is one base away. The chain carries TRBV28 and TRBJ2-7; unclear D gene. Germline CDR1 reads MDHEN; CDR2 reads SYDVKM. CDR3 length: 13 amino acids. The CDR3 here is CTSSLSGIYEQYF. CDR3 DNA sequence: TGTACCAGCAGTTTATCAGGAATCTACGAGCAGTACTTC.

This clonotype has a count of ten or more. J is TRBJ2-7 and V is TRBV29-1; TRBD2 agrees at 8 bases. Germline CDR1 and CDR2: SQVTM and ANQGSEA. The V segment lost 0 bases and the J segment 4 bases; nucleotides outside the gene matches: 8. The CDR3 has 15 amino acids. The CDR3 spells CSVEDQREGRYEQYF. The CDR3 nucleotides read TGCAGCGTTGAAGATCAACGGGAGGGCCGGTACGAGCAGTACTTC.

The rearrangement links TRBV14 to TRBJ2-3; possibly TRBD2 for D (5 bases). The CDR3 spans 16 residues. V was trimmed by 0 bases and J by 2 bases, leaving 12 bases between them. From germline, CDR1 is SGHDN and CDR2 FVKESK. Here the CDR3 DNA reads TGTGCCAGCAGCCAAGAGTTGGTTGGACTCACAGATACGCAGTATTTT. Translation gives CASSQELVGLTDTQYF.

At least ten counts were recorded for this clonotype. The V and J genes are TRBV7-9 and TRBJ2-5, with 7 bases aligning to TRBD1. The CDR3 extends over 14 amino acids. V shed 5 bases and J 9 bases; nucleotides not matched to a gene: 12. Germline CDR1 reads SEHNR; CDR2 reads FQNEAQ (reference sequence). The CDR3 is CASSRDSHPVAQYF. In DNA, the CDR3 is TGTGCCAGCAGCAGGGACAGCCATCCGGTGGCCCAGTACTTC. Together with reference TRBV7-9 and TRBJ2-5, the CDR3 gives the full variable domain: DTGVSQNPRHKITKRGQNVTFRCDPISEHNRLYWYRQTLGQGPEFLTYFQNEAQLEKSRLLSDRFSAERPKGSFSTLEIQRTEQGDSAMYLCASSRDSHPVAQYFGPGTRLLVL.

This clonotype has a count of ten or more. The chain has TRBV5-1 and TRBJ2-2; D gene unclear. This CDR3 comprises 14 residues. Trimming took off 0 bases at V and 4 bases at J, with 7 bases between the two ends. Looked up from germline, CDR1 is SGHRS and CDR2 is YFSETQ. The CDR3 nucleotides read TGCGCCAGCAGCTTGGTAGCAGCCACCGGGGAGCTGTTTTTT. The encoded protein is CASSLVAATGELFF.

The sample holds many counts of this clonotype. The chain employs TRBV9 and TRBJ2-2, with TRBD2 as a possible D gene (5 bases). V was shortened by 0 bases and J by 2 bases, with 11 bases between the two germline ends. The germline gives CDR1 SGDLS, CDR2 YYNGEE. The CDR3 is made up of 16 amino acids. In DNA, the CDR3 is TGTGCCAGCAGCGTAGAACTAGTAGGTAACACCGGGGAGCTGTTTTTT. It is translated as CASSVELVGNTGELFF.

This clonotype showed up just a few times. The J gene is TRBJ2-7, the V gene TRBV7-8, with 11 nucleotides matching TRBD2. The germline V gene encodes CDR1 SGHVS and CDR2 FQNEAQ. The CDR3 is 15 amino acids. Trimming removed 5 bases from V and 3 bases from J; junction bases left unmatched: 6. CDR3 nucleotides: TGTGCCAGCAGCACCCCGGGACTAGCGGTCTACGAGCAGTACTTC. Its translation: CASSTPGLAVYEQYF.

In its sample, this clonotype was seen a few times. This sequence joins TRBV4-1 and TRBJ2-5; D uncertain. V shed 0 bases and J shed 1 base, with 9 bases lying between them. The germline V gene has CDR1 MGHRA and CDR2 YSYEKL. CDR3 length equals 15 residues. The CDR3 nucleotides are TGCGCCAGCAGCCAAGATACACTTCTCCAAGAGACCCAGTACTTC. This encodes CASSQDTLLQETQYF.

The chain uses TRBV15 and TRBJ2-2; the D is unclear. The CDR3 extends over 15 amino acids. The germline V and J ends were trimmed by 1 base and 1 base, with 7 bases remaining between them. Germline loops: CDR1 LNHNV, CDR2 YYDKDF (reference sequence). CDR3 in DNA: TGTGCCACCAGCAGAGGGCTTCAGAACACCGGGGAGCTGTTTTTT. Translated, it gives CATSRGLQNTGELFF.

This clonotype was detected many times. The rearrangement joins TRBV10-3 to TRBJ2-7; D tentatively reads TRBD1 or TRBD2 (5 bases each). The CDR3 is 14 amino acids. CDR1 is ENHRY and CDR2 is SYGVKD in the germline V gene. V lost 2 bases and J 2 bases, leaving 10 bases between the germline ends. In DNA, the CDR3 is TGTGCCATCAGTGAGACCTGGGGGACCTACGAGCAGTACTTC. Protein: CAISETWGTYEQYF.

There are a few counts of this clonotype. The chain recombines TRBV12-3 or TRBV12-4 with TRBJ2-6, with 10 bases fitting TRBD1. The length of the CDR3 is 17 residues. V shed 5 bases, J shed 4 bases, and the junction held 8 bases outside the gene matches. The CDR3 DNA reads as TGTGCCAGCAGTCCGGGACAGGGGAAACGGGGGGCCAACGTCCTGACTTTC. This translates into CASSPGQGKRGANVLTF.

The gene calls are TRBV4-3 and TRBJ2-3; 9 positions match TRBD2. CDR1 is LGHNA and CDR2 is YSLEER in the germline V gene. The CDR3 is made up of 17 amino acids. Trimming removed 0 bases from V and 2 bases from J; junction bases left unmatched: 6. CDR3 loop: CASSQEVGLAVTDTQYF. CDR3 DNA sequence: TGCGCCAGCAGCCAAGAAGTGGGACTAGCCGTCACAGATACGCAGTATTTT.

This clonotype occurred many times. Here the CDR3 reads CASSYRVEGNEQFF. The CDR3 DNA reads as TGTGCCAGCAGTTATCGGGTGGAGGGGAATGAGCAGTTCTTC. The chain uses TRBV6-5 and TRBJ2-1; D might be TRBD2 (6 bases). The V end was cut by 3 bases, the J end by 7 bases, with 13 bases between. The CDR3 is 14 residues long. Germline V lookup: CDR1 MNHEY, CDR2 SVGAGI.

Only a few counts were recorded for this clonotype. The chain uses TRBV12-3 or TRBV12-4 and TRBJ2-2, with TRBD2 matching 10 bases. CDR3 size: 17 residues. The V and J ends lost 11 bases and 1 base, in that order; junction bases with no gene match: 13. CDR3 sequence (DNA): TGTGCCTCCACCGGGCGGGGACTAGCGCGGAACACCGGGGAGCTGTTTTTT. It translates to CASTGRGLARNTGELFF.

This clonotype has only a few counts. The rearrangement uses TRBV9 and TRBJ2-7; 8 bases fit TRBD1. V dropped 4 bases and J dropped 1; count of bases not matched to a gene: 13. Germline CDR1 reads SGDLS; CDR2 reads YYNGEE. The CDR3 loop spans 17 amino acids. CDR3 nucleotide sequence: TGTGCCAGCAGCACGCCCCGGACAGGGCCTCTGTCCTACGAGCAGTACTTC. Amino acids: CASSTPRTGPLSYEQYF.

The CDR3 sequence: CASSQDWGRNQPQHF. The CDR3, as DNA: TGCGCCAGCAGCCAAGATTGGGGGCGCAATCAGCCCCAGCATTTT. The rearrangement joins TRBV4-3 to TRBJ1-5; a weak D match, TRBD1 (6 bases). The CDR3 is 15 amino acids. Trimming took 0 bases from V and 2 from J, leaving 8 bases between them. Looked up from germline, CDR1 is LGHNA and CDR2 is YSLEER.

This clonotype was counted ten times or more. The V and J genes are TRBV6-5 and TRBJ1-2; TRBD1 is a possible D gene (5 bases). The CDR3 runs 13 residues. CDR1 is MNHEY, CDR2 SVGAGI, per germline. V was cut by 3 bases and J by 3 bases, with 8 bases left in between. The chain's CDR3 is CASSYGTDYGYTF. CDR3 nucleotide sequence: TGTGCCAGCAGTTATGGGACCGACTATGGCTACACCTTC.

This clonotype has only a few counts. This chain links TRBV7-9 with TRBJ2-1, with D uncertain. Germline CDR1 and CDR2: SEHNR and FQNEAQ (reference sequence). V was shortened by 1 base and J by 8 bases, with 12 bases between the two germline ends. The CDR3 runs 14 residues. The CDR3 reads CASSLVLPGHEQFF. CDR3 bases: TGTGCCAGCAGCTTAGTGCTACCCGGCCATGAGCAGTTCTTC. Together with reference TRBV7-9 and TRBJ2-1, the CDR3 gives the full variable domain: DTGVSQNPRHKITKRGQNVTFRCDPISEHNRLYWYRQTLGQGPEFLTYFQNEAQLEKSRLLSDRFSAERPKGSFSTLEIQRTEQGDSAMYLCASSLVLPGHEQFFGPGTRLTVL.

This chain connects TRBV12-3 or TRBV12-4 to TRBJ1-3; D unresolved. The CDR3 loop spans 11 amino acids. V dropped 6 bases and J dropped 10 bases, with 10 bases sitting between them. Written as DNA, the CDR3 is TGTGCCAGCAGACGGGCCACGACCATATATTTT. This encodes CASRRATTIYF.